The clone carrying this T cell receptor (beta chain) was seen a single time. As yet, its antigen is unknown. This table comes from immunoSEQ multiplex PCR, and its TCRdb copy is limited to in-frame clones, with some not included. The sample carries roughly 1 million clones, around 78% recorded once. Between the trimmed V and J ends, which lost 1 base and 2 bases, there was a span of 9 bases. The germline gives CDR1 SGHKS, CDR2 YYEKEE (reference sequence). The CDR3 totals 14 residues. Each sample came from a Caucasian adult donor living in Nashville, Tennessee. This specimen belongs to a study of shared clonotypes between healthy human individuals. Looking at the study overall: Aged 18 to 49, the donors were a couple of women and a few men. Three plates were used per donor for CD4 naive, three for CD4 memory, two for CD8 naive and one for CD8 memory.

Study-wide results and limits: In general, naive subsets displayed greater estimated richness than memory subsets did.

This receptor was identified in a man aged 18-30 years in good health. Some clones in this sample may be carry-over from other donors' samples. The V call is TRBV5-5, the J call TRBJ2-5; no definite D call. Sequenced sample: memory CD4+ T cells from PBMCs. As for subset: CD45RA-negative fraction. CDR3 sequence reads: CASSLIGSQETQYF. CDR3 sequence (DNA): TGTGCCAGCAGCTTGATAGGGTCACAAGAGACCCAGTACTTC.